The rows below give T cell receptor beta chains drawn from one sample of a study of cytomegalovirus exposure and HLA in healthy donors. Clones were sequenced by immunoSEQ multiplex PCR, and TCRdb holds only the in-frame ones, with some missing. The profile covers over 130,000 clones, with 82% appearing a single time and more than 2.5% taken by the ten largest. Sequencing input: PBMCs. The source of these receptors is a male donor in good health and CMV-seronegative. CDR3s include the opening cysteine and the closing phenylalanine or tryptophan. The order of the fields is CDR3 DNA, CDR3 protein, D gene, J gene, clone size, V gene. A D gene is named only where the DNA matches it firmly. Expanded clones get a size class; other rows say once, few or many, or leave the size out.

TGCAGCGGCCTTCTAGGCACTGAAGCTTTCTTT,CSGLLGTEAFF,NA,TRBJ1-1,NA,TRBV29-1
TGTGCCAGCAGACTACAGGGCTATAATGAAAAACTGTTTTTT,CASRLQGYNEKLFF,NA,TRBJ1-4,NA,TRBV27
TGTGCCAGCAGCTTAGTTAGACTAGCGGGAGGGGACGATACGCAGTATTTT,CASSLVRLAGGDDTQYF,TRBD2,TRBJ2-3,once,TRBV7-8
TGTGCCAGCAGCGAATGGACTAGCGCCGACAATGAGCAGTTCTTC,CASSEWTSADNEQFF,TRBD2,TRBJ2-1,NA,TRBV9
TGTGCCAGCAGCCGCGACGGGTCCCGAGAAGCAGATACGCAGTATTTT,CASSRDGSREADTQYF,NA,TRBJ2-3,NA,TRBV7-2
TGCGCCAGCAGCCAAGTCCTTCGCCCGAGCAAGAACAATGAGCAGTTCTTC,CASSQVLRPSKNNEQFF,NA,TRBJ2-1,NA,TRBV4-3
TGTGCCAGCAGCTTAGTGGGTGGCCCCAGGACTCCCTGCGAGCAGTACTTC,CASSLVGGPRTPCEQYF,NA,TRBJ2-7,NA,TRBV7-2
TGCGCCAGCAGCCTCGGACAGGGGGCGAACGAGCAGTACTTC,CASSLGQGANEQYF,TRBD1,TRBJ2-7,NA,TRBV4-1
TGTGCCAGTCGCCAGGGAGGGTGGGGTGGAAACACCATATATTTT,CASRQGGWGGNTIYF,NA,TRBJ1-3,NA,TRBV19
TGTGCCAGTAGTGCGACGGAGGGAAACACCATATATTTT,CASSATEGNTIYF,NA,TRBJ1-3,NA,TRBV19
TGTGCCAGCAGTCTTTTAGCGGGAGGCACAGATACGCAGTATTTT,CASSLLAGGTDTQYF,TRBD2,TRBJ2-3,few,TRBV6-5
TGTGCCAGCAGCTTAGCCAGGGACACAGATACGCAGTATTTT,CASSLARDTDTQYF,NA,TRBJ2-3,NA,TRBV7-3
TGTGCCAGCAGCCTACAGGGGGTCTCCTACAATGAGCAGTTCTTC,CASSLQGVSYNEQFF,TRBD1,TRBJ2-1,NA,TRBV27